This T cell receptor (beta chain) comes out of a study of shared clonotypes between healthy human individuals (dated by TCRdb to between 2020 and 2021). Regarding the research as a whole: A couple of women and a few men aged 18 to 49 years were included in the cohort. Blood TCR repertoires of about 5 healthy adults were deeply sequenced to estimate repertoire size and the extent of clonotype sharing between individuals. To increase sequencing depth and limit assay-specific biases, different laboratories used diverse techniques to prepare libraries and sequence TCR repertoires. Each donor's leukapheresis produced roughly between roughly 0.85 and 10 billion PBMCs.

The donors were healthy, HIV-negative adults who had no recently reported acute infections or vaccinations. Every donor was a Caucasian adult residing in Nashville, Tennessee, USA. For unsorted samples, tens of millions of PBMCs were counted, and genomic DNA was extracted using the QIAamp DNA Blood Mini kit. After blood collection by leukapheresis, PBMCs were isolated using Ficoll-Histopaque density gradient centrifugation and then cryopreserved in the vapor phase of liquid nitrogen. Notes on this clone: Its antigen remains unidentified. There are no base qualities to consult, and no much larger clone falls within one base.

Broad study findings and their caveats: The genetic and exposure-history diversity represented was limited by the small number of donors. Only blood was sampled, and tissue TCR repertoires likely differ from those in blood. Based on pairwise subsampling, the degree of clonotype sharing among donors was expected to be affected by sequencing depth.

Using the deep immunoSEQ assay, multiplex PCR amplified TCR CDR3 regions from genomic DNA. Extracted genomic DNA from each cell subset was distributed evenly across all wells of several immunoSEQ 96-well plates, and each plate was treated as a replicate. For unsorted PBMC, each replicate PCR was loaded with about 280 ng genomic DNA, equivalent to about 30,000 T cell genomes. Ten immunoSEQ deep assay plates were used to sequence unsorted PBMC genomic DNA. The purified libraries were quantified using a Qubit 3.0 fluorometer, sized with a Bioanalyzer 2100, and then quantified again using the KAPA Library Quantification kit. Each immunoSEQ 96-well plate was sequenced on its own single-read 150-cycle Illumina NextSeq 550 flow cell. The authors' analysis ran thus. The immunoSEQ output contained only junctional sequences without quality scores, so filtering could not match that applied to full-length reads. To assign V/J genes and CDR3, sequences were annotated against IMGT germline references using PyIR, a Python wrapper for IgBLAST v1.9. Reads were filtered out if the reads had weak V/J assignments (E-value above 1e-6), no CDR3, stop codons, out-of-frame junctions, or ambiguous translated residues. V3J clonotypes were defined as sequences sharing the same inferred V gene, J gene, and CDR3 amino acid sequence. To compute the percentage overlap between repertoires, the number of shared unique clonotypes was divided by the size of the smaller repertoire. RTK rarefaction, the Chao1 estimator, and Recon v2.1 estimates of unobserved clonotypes were used to assess repertoire richness. TCRdb obtained this table from immuneACCESS and retained in-frame rearrangements with V and J assigned. These tables miss some clones; where compared with another copy, unresolved V genes account for less than half of the shortfall, and the remainder is unexplained. V and J calls and clone size are given by that table; D and trimming were obtained from the DNA. The sample contains a few hundred thousand clones, approximately 80% of them found a single time. The top ten constitute around 11% of the sample.

The TCR comes from a woman aged 40 to 50 in good health. Some clones in this sample may be carry-over from other donors' samples. The sample taken for sequencing was PBMCs.

The DNA sequence is given as TGTGCCAGCAGCGCCGGGACTAGTTTATCCTACGAGCAGTACTTC. It is translated as CASSAGTSLSYEQYF. The rearranged segments are TRBV9 and TRBJ2-7; 8 bases in the junction line up with TRBD2. Per the germline V gene, SGDLS is the CDR1 and YYNGEE is the CDR2. The CDR3 starts with the cysteine, ends with the phenylalanine, and has 15 residues. Only the CDR3 part of the read is kept: 45 bases, read in frame from the first base. Compared with germline, V lacks 3 bases and J lacks 1 base; bases without a gene match: 6.